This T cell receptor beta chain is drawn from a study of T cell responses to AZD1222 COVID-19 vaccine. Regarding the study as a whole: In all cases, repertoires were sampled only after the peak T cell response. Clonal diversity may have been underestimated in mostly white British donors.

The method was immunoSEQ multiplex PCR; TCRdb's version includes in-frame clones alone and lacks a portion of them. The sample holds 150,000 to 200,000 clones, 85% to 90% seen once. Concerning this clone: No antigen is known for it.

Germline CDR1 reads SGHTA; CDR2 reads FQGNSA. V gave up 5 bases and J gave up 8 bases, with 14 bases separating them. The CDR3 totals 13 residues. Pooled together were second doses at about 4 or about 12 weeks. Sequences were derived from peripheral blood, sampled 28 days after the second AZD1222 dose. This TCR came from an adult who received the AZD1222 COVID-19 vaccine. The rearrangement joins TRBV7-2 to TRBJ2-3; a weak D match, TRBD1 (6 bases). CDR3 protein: CASSPSRGSTQYF. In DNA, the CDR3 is TGTGCCAGCAGCCCCTCCAGGGGATCTACGCAGTATTTT.